The present entry profiles one T cell receptor (beta chain) with its context. The antigen is not known. These data come from a study of cytomegalovirus exposure and HLA in healthy donors. Study results and limitations: A cluster of highly shared sequence variants was likely a sequencing artifact. Altogether, 150 to 200 TCR beta chains were recorded as cytomegalovirus-associated.

It was with 60 Vbeta and 13 Jbeta primers that the PCR ran. Using immunoSEQ multiplex PCR, the repertoire was profiled, and TCRdb retains in-frame clones only, with some absent. The sample carries more than 95,000 clones, over 60% recorded once. CDR3 length equals 13 residues. Deletions cut 0 bases from V and 3 bases from J, with 7 bases between. Germline V gene sequence: CDR1 SGHDT, CDR2 YYEEEE. J is TRBJ2-7 and V is TRBV5-6, with D possibly matching TRBD1 (6 bases). The receptor's source is a man younger than 40 in good health and CMV-seronegative. Sequencing was done on a sample of PBMCs. The CDR3 DNA follows: TGTGCCAGCAGCTTGGGGACAGACTACGAGCAGTACTTC. It specifies CASSLGTDYEQYF.